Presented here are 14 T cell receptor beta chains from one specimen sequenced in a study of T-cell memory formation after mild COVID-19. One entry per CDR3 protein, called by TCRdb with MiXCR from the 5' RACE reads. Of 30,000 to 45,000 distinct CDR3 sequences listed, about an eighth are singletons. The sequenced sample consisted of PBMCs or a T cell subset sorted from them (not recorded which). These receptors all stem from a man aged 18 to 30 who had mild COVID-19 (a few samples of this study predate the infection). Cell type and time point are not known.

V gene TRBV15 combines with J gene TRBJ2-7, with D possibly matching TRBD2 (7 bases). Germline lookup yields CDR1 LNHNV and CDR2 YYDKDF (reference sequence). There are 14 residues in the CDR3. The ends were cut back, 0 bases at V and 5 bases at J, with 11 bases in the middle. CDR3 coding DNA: TGTGCCACCAGCAGAGATACAGGGAGGGACGAGCAGTACTTC. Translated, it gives CATSRDTGRDEQYF.

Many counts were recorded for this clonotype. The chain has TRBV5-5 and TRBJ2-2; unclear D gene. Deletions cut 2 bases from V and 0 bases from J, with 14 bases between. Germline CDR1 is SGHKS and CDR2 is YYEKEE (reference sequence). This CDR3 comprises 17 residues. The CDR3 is CASSLSWRGSNTGELFF. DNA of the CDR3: TGTGCCAGCAGCTTAAGCTGGAGAGGATCGAACACCGGGGAGCTGTTTTTT.

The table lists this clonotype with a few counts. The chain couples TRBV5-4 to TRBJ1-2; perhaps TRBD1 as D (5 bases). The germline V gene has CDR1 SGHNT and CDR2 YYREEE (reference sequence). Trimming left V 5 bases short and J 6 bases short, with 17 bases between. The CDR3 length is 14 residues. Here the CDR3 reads CASSHLGGIDGYTF. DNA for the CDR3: TGTGCCAGCAGTCACCTCGGGGGAATAGATGGCTACACCTTC.

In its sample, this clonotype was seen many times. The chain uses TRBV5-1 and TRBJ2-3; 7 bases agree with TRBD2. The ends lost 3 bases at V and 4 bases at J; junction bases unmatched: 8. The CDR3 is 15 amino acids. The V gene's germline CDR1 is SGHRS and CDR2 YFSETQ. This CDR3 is CASSSSGGVSDTQYF. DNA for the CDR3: TGCGCCAGCAGCTCCTCGGGGGGTGTCTCAGATACGCAGTATTTT.

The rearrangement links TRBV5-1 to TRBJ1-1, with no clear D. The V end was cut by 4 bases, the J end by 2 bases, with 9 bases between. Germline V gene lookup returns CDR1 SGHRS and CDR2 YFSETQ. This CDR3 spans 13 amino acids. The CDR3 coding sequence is TGCGCCAGCAGCAGCGAGGAAAACACTGAAGCTTTCTTT. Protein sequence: CASSSEENTEAFF.

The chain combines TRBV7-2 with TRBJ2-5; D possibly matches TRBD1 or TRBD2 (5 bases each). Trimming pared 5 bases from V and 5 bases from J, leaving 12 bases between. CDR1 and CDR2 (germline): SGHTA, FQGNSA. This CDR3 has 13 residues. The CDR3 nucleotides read TGTGCCAGCAGCCCAGGGAGTTCGGAGACCCAGTACTTC. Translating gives CASSPGSSETQYF.

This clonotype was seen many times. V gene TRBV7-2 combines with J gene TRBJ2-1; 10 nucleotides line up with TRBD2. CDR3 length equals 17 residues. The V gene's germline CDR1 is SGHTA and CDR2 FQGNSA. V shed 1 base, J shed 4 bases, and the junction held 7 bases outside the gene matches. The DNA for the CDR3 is TGTGCCAGCAGCTTAGAAGGATCTAGCGGGGGTTACAATGAGCAGTTCTTC. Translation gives CASSLEGSSGGYNEQFF. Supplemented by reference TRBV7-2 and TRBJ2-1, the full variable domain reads GAGVSQSPSNKVTEKGKDVELRCDPISGHTALYWYRQSLGQGLEFLIYFQGNSAPDKSGLPSDRFSAERTGGSVSTLTIQRTQQEDSAVYLCASSLEGSSGGYNEQFFGPGTRLTVL.

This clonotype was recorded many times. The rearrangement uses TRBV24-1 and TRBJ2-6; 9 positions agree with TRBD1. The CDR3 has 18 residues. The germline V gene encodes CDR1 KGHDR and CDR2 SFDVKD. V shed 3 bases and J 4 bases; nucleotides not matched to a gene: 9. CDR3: CATSDPRDRVRGANVLTF. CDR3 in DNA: TGTGCCACCAGTGATCCGCGGGACAGGGTGAGGGGGGCCAACGTCCTGACTTTC.

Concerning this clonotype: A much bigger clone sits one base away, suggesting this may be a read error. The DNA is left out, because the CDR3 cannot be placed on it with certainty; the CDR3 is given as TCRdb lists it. CDR3 loop: CASSVGQGTFF. The V and J genes are TRBV10-1 and TRBJ1-1; the D segment call TRBD1 is taken from the table without a DNA check. Germline V gene lookup returns CDR1 WNHNN and CDR2 SYGVQD (reference sequence). Inclusive of both ends, the CDR3 amounts to 11 amino acids.

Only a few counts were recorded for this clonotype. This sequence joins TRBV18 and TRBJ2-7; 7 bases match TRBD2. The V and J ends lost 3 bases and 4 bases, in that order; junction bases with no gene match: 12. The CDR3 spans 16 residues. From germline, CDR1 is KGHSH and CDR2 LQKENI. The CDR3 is CASSPQGSGGSYEQYF. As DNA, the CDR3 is TGTGCCAGCTCACCCCAAGGGTCGGGGGGTTCGTACGAGCAGTACTTC.

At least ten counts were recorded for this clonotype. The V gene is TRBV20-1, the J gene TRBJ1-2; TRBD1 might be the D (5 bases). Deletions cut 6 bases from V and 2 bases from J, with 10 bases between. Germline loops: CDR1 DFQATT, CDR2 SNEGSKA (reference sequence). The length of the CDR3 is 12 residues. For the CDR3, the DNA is TGCAGTGCGAGCAGGGAAAACTATGGCTACACCTTC. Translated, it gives CSASRENYGYTF.

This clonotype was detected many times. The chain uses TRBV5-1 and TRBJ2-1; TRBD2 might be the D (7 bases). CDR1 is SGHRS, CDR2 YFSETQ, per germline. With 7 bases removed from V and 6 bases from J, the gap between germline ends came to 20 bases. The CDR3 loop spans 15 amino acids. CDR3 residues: CASGHKSGDTNEQFF. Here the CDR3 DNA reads TGCGCCAGCGGACACAAAAGCGGGGACACCAATGAGCAGTTCTTC.

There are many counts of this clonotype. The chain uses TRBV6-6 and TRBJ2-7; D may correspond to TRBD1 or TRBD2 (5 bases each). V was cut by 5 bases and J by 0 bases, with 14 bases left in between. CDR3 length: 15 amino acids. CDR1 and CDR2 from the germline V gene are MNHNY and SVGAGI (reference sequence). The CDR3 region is CASSQRDGPSYEQYF. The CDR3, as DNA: TGTGCCAGCAGTCAGAGGGACGGACCCTCCTACGAGCAGTACTTC.

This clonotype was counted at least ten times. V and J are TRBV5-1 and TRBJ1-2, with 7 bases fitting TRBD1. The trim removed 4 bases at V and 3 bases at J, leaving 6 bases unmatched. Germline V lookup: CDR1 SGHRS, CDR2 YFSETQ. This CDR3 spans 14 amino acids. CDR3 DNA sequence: TGCGCCAGCAGCCCATCAGGGGGGGACTATGGCTACACCTTC. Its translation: CASSPSGGDYGYTF.